Listed below are T cell receptor beta chains from one sample, sequenced in a study of radiation and T cells in renal cell carcinoma. Repertoires were generated with immunoSEQ multiplex PCR, while TCRdb's copy carries only in-frame clones and drops some. The profile covers about 150,000 clones, with approximately 86% appearing a single time and about 17% taken by the ten largest. This material consisted of blood, taken from a patient whose treatment included radiotherapy and nephrectomy. These receptors were taken from a woman between 45 and 65 years old with renal cell carcinoma. CDR3s include the opening cysteine and the closing phenylalanine or tryptophan. The order of the fields is V gene, CDR3 length, J gene, CDR3 protein.

v_gene: TRBV10-2; len: 14; j_gene: TRBJ2-1; CDR3aa: CASNQGRSYNEQFF
v_gene: TRBV7-2; len: 12; j_gene: TRBJ2-7; CDR3aa: CASSLVGYEQYF
v_gene: TRBV9; len: 16; j_gene: TRBJ2-3; CDR3aa: CASSPRLAGGTDTQYF
v_gene: TRBV28; len: 16; j_gene: TRBJ1-5; CDR3aa: CASSFASRGANQPQHF
v_gene: TRBV5-6; len: 15; j_gene: TRBJ2-6; CDR3aa: CASSWTGTGANVLTF
v_gene: TRBV27; len: 19; j_gene: TRBJ1-4; CDR3aa: CASSLSLSGLMGGGEKLFF
v_gene: TRBV9; len: 15; j_gene: TRBJ1-3; CDR3aa: CASSTRQNSGNTIYF
v_gene: TRBV7-2; len: 15; j_gene: TRBJ2-7; CDR3aa: CASSYLLGQTYEQYF
v_gene: TRBV9; len: 15; j_gene: TRBJ1-2; CDR3aa: CASSPNTGPNYGYTF
v_gene: TRBV5-1; len: 15; j_gene: TRBJ2-2; CDR3aa: CASNQGSVATGELFF
v_gene: TRBV6-6; len: 13; j_gene: TRBJ2-1; CDR3aa: CASSYRRGDEQFF
v_gene: TRBV6-5; len: 13; j_gene: TRBJ1-1; CDR3aa: CASSPRHEAEAFF
v_gene: TRBV5-4; len: 17; j_gene: TRBJ2-1; CDR3aa: CASSVSTGTISYNEQFF
v_gene: TRBV5-1; len: 16; j_gene: TRBJ2-5; CDR3aa: CASSPHSGTSLETQYF
v_gene: TRBV23-1; len: 13; j_gene: TRBJ2-5; CDR3aa: CASSLGEQETQYF
v_gene: TRBV4-2; len: 14; j_gene: TRBJ1-2; CDR3aa: CASSASQGVGGYTF
v_gene: TRBV9; len: 17; j_gene: TRBJ2-2; CDR3aa: CASRRAGSPGSTGELFF
v_gene: TRBV28; len: 14; j_gene: TRBJ2-7; CDR3aa: CASSSQGPNYEQYF